This T cell receptor beta chain was captured in a study of control samples from healthy donors and cancer patients. Measured with immunoSEQ multiplex PCR; TCRdb has only the in-frame clones, and not every one. The table records around 130,000 clones, approximately 90% of them present only once. Germline CDR1 SGHDT, CDR2 YYEEEE. The V and J ends lost 1 base and 5 bases, in that order; junction bases with no gene match: 3. The CDR3 extends over 15 amino acids. This receptor was taken from a young man in good health. The material sequenced was blood. The chain joins TRBV5-6 to TRBJ2-5; 12 bases are a match to TRBD2. CDR3 protein: CASSLIGTSGETQYF. CDR3 coding DNA: TGTGCCAGCAGCTTGATAGGGACTAGCGGGGAGACCCAGTACTTC.